The sequence of this T cell receptor beta chain was determined in a study of blood T cell repertoires in COVID-19. Study details: Acute and convalescent COVID-19 samples came from the United States, Italy and Spain.

Methods used by the authors: By means of reference gene primer amplification, nucleated cell counts were estimated. Profiled with immunoSEQ multiplex PCR; TCRdb holds only in-frame clones, not every one. The V and J calls and clone size were taken over from that table, and D and trimming were inferred from the DNA. The table shows roughly 200,000 clones, with 75% to 90% occurring only once. V was pared by 0 bases and J by 0 bases, with 2 bases of the junction left unmatched. The CDR3 is 15 residues long. Germline V lookup: CDR1 SGDLS, CDR2 YYNGEE. This clonotype was obtained from an older woman with acute or convalescent COVID-19. The sequencing input was peripheral blood. V is TRBV9 and J is TRBJ2-5, with 7 positions matching TRBD1. CDR3 nucleotides: TGTGCCAGCAGCGTAGGGGGACAGCACCAAGAGACCCAGTACTTC. Amino acid sequence: CASSVGGQHQETQYF.